This is a list of T cell receptor beta chains from one sample in a study of OX40 agonist ivuxolimab in advanced cancers. Libraries were prepared by immunoSEQ multiplex PCR; TCRdb keeps only in-frame clonotypes and omits some of them. The sample yields tens of thousands of clones, roughly 86% seen once. This specimen was CD4+ or CD8+ T cells sorted from blood, taken in a trial of the OX40 agonist ivuxolimab. These receptors all come from an adult with an advanced solid tumor such as melanoma, head and neck, liver or kidney cancer. Both conserved end residues are part of each CDR3. A D gene is named only where the DNA matches it firmly. Clone size, where shown, is once, few, many, or a class for clones that have expanded.

TRBJ1-4 TRBV25-1 - TRBD1 CASSGYRGGTNEKLFF TGTGCCAGCAGTGGGTACAGGGGGGGCACTAATGAAAAACTGTTTTTT
TRBJ2-1 TRBV5-1 - TRBD1 CASSNRQGADEQFF TGCGCCAGCAGCAACCGACAGGGGGCAGATGAGCAGTTCTTC
TRBJ2-7 TRBV25-1 - - CASSEHRRFYEQYF TGTGCCAGCAGTGAGCATCGCAGATTCTACGAGCAGTACTTC
TRBJ1-1 TRBV27 - - CASSFSWNTEAFF TGTGCCAGCAGTTTTTCCTGGAACACTGAAGCTTTCTTT
TRBJ2-1 TRBV7-2 - - CASSLSGSSYNEQFF TGTGCCAGCAGTCTGAGCGGAAGCTCCTACAATGAGCAGTTCTTC
TRBJ1-4 TRBV6-5 - - CASSRLQVFNEKLFF TGTGCCAGCAGTCGATTACAGGTTTTTAATGAAAAACTGTTTTTT
TRBJ1-1 TRBV7-9 - - CASREGRGTEAFF TGTGCCAGCAGGGAGGGCAGGGGCACTGAAGCTTTCTTT
TRBJ1-5 TRBV6-1 - - CASSEGQGGYQPQHF TGTGCCAGCAGTGAAGGGCAGGGAGGGTATCAGCCCCAGCATTTT
TRBJ1-4 TRBV19 medium-sized TRBD1 CASRRRDRAEKLFF TGTGCCAGTAGACGCCGGGACAGGGCTGAAAAACTGTTTTTT
TRBJ1-1 TRBV7-8 - - CASSLIMNTEAFF TGTGCCAGCAGCCTAATAATGAACACTGAAGCTTTCTTT
TRBJ2-1 TRBV28 - TRBD2 CASSSSGADSFGEQFF TGTGCCAGCAGTTCTAGCGGCGCAGACTCCTTCGGTGAGCAGTTCTTC
TRBJ1-2 TRBV19 - - CASSINSKRGGYTF TGTGCCAGTAGTATTAATTCCAAGCGGGGTGGCTACACCTTC
TRBJ2-5 TRBV7-2 - TRBD1 CASSRDREETQYF TGTGCCAGCAGCCGGGACAGGGAAGAGACCCAGTACTTC
TRBJ2-3 TRBV5-5 - TRBD2 CASSLGPSGTDTQYF TGTGCCAGCAGCTTGGGTCCTAGCGGGACAGATACGCAGTATTTT
TRBJ2-1 TRBV7-2 - - CASSLEYLGGDEQFF TGTGCCAGCAGCTTAGAGTATCTGGGGGGCGATGAGCAGTTCTTC
TRBJ2-1 TRBV7-2 - TRBD2 CASSLGTSSMNEQFF TGTGCCAGCAGCTTAGGGACTAGCAGCATGAATGAGCAGTTCTTC
TRBJ2-7 TRBV11-2 - - CASSPSRVDEQYF TGTGCCAGCAGCCCATCCCGGGTGGACGAGCAGTACTTC
TRBJ1-2 TRBV19 - - CASSIGGGLYGYTF TGTGCCAGTAGTATAGGAGGGGGGCTTTATGGCTACACCTTC
TRBJ2-2 TRBV7-2 - - CASSLVASASNTGELFF TGTGCCAGCAGCTTAGTGGCTAGCGCCTCGAACACCGGGGAGCTGTTTTTT
TRBJ2-7 TRBV11-3 - - CASSTRVERAYSYEQYF TGTGCCAGCAGCACTAGGGTAGAGCGGGCTTACTCCTACGAGCAGTACTTC
TRBJ1-2 TRBV28 - - CASSSEQGLGGYTF TGTGCCAGCAGTTCGGAACAGGGCCTTGGGGGCTACACCTTC
TRBJ2-3 TRBV7-2 once - CASSLDYSTDTQYF TGTGCCAGCAGCTTAGATTACTCCACAGATACGCAGTATTTT
TRBJ2-2 TRBV11-1 - - CATQPGTGELFF TGCGCCACTCAGCCGGGCACCGGGGAGCTGTTTTTT
TRBJ1-2 TRBV6-5 - - CASSLGPNYGYTF TGTGCCAGCAGCCTCGGACCTAACTATGGCTACACCTTC
TRBJ2-1 TRBV28 - - CASSRYNEQFF TGTGCCAGCAGTAGGTACAATGAGCAGTTCTTC
TRBJ2-7 TRBV4-2 - TRBD2 CASSPGGMNYEQYF TGTGCCAGCAGCCCCGGGGGGATGAACTACGAGCAGTACTTC
TRBJ2-7 TRBV18 - - CASSGLLRAYEQYF TGTGCCAGCTCCGGACTGTTAAGGGCCTACGAGCAGTACTTC
TRBJ2-7 TRBV5-5 - - CASSLGDALQQYF TGTGCCAGCAGCTTGGGGGATGCCCTCCAGCAGTACTTC
TRBJ2-7 TRBV30 few TRBD1 CAWSQTGGEQYF TGTGCCTGGAGTCAGACAGGGGGCGAGCAGTACTTC
TRBJ2-3 TRBV6-4 - - CASRGTSTDTQYF TGTGCCAGCAGGGGGACTAGCACAGATACGCAGTATTTT
TRBJ2-1 TRBV18 - TRBD1 CASSPGTENNEQFF TGTGCCAGCTCACCAGGGACAGAAAACAATGAGCAGTTCTTC
TRBJ2-7 TRBV5-4 once - CASSPLLGSVEQYF TGTGCCAGCAGCCCCCTCCTAGGATCCGTCGAGCAGTACTTC
TRBJ2-1 TRBV6-5 - TRBD1 CASFRGHEQFF TGTGCCAGCTTTAGGGGGCATGAGCAGTTCTTC
TRBJ2-7 TRBV30 - - CAWSLGRSTYEQYF TGTGCCTGGAGTCTGGGACGGTCCACCTACGAGCAGTACTTC
TRBJ2-1 TRBV19 - TRBD2 CATGGRAPAVQFF TGTGCCACGGGGGGGAGGGCCCCCGCTGTGCAGTTCTTC
TRBJ2-1 TRBV7-9 - TRBD2 CASSSRFIRLAGSNEQFF TGTGCCAGCAGCTCACGGTTTATTAGACTAGCGGGAAGCAATGAGCAGTTCTTC
TRBJ1-4 TRBV7-2 - - CASSLVGDVGEKLFF TGTGCCAGCAGCTTAGTGGGGGACGTCGGTGAAAAACTGTTTTTT
TRBJ2-7 TRBV19 few - CASSTREGNYEQYF TGTGCCAGTAGTACGCGCGAAGGAAACTACGAGCAGTACTTC
TRBJ2-3 TRBV2 - TRBD2 CASSDPGREGPGVTDTQYF TGTGCCAGCAGTGATCCAGGGCGGGAGGGGCCAGGTGTCACAGATACGCAGTATTTT
TRBJ2-5 TRBV28 - - CASSFSGGKETQYF TGTGCCAGCAGTTTCTCTGGCGGGAAAGAGACCCAGTACTTC
TRBJ1-5 TRBV19 - - CASSIVRYSNQPQHF TGTGCCAGTAGTATAGTAAGGTATAGCAATCAGCCCCAGCATTTT